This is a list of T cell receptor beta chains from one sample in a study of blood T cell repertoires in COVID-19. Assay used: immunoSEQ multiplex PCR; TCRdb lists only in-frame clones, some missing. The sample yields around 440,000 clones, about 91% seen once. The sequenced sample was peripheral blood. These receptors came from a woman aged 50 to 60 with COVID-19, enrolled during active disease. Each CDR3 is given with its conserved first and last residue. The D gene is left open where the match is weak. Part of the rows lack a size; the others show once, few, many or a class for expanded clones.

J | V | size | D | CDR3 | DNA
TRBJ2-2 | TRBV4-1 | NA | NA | CASRGAWDTGELFF | TGCGCCAGCAGGGGGGCTTGGGACACCGGGGAGCTGTTTTTT
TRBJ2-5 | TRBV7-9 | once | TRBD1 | CAGYKTRQGGETQYF | TGTGCCGGATATAAAACACGACAGGGCGGCGAGACCCAGTACTTC
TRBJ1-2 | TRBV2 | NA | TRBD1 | CASRVGQGLYGYTF | TGTGCCAGCAGGGTGGGACAGGGATTATATGGCTACACCTTC
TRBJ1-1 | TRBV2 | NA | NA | CASARAGIGNTEAFF | TGTGCCAGCGCAAGGGCGGGGATCGGGAACACTGAAGCTTTCTTT
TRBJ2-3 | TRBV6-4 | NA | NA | CASSTYREGTQYF | TGTGCCAGCAGTACCTACAGGGAAGGTACGCAGTATTTT
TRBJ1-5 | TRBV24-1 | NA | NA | CATSDPRGGSNQPQHF | TGTGCCACCAGTGATCCCCGGGGGGGTAGCAATCAGCCCCAGCATTTT
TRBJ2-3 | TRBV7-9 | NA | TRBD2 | CASSLDSGAHTDTQYF | TGTGCCAGCAGCTTAGATAGCGGGGCACACACAGATACGCAGTATTTT
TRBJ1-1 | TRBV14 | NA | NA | CASSSTGNTEAFF | TGTGCCAGCAGCTCCACAGGGAACACTGAAGCTTTCTTT
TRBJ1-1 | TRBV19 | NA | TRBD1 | CASSMEHRGHTEAFF | TGTGCCAGTAGTATGGAGCACAGGGGGCACACTGAAGCTTTCTTT
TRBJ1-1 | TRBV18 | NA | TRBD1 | CASELQTGGSTEAFF | TGTGCCAGCGAACTTCAGACAGGGGGTTCCACTGAAGCTTTCTTT
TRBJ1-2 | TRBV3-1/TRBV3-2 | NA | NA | CASSQGGHGYTF | TGTGCCAGCAGCCAAGGGGGGCATGGCTACACCTTC
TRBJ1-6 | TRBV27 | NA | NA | CASSLSGDNNSPLHF | TGTGCCAGCAGTTTATCAGGGGATAATAATTCACCCCTCCACTTT
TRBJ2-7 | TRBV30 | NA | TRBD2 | CAWSGGRLGLAGNGEQYF | TGTGCCTGGAGTGGGGGGCGGTTGGGACTAGCGGGGAACGGCGAGCAGTACTTC
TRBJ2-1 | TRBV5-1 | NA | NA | CASSLSTGRPYNEQFF | TGCGCCAGCAGCCTATCGACAGGGAGGCCCTACAATGAGCAGTTCTTC
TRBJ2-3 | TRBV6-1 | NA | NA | CASSEFGSTDTQYF | TGTGCCAGCAGTGAATTCGGTAGCACAGATACGCAGTATTTT
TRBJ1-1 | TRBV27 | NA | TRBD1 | CASRTTGGVGEAFF | TGTGCCAGCAGAACCACAGGGGGTGTTGGGGAAGCTTTCTTT
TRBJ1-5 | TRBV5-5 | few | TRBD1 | CASSWTGEGNQPQHF | TGTGCCAGCAGCTGGACAGGGGAAGGCAATCAGCCCCAGCATTTT
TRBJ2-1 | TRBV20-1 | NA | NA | CSAALHNEQFF | TGCAGTGCAGCCTTGCACAATGAGCAGTTCTTC
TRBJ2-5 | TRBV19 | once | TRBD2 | CASSIRAPGLAGGGQETQYF | TGTGCCAGTAGTATCAGGGCACCGGGACTAGCGGGGGGCGGTCAAGAGACCCAGTACTTC
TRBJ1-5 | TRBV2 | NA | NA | CASSTRRNSNQPQHF | TGTGCCAGCAGTACACGGAGGAATAGCAATCAGCCCCAGCATTTT
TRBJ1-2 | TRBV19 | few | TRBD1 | CASSPRTGGTYGYTF | TGTGCCAGTAGTCCGAGGACAGGGGGTACCTATGGCTACACCTTC
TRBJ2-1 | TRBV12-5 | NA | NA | CASGLLARDEQFF | TGTGCTAGTGGTTTACTAGCCAGAGACGAGCAGTTCTTC
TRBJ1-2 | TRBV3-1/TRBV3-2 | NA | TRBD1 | CASSQAGTGNGYTF | TGTGCCAGCAGCCAAGCCGGGACAGGGAATGGCTACACCTTC
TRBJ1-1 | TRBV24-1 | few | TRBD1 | CATSDLLQGATFF | TGTGCCACCAGTGATTTACTACAGGGGGCAACTTTCTTT
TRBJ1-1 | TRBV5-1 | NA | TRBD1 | CASSTLQGGYTEAFF | TGCGCCAGCAGCACCTTACAGGGGGGTTACACTGAAGCTTTCTTT
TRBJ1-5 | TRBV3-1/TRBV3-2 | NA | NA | CASSQGGQPDRQPQHF | TGTGCCAGCAGCCAAGGCGGGCAGCCCGACCGGCAGCCCCAGCATTTT
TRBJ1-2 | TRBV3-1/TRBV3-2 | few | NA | CASSQWEAYGYTF | TGTGCCAGCAGCCAATGGGAGGCCTATGGCTACACCTTC
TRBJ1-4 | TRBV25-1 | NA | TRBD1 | CASTETGGYEKLFF | TGTGCCAGCACCGAGACAGGGGGGTATGAAAAACTGTTTTTT
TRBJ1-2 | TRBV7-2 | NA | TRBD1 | CASSLGGTGLDGYTF | TGTGCCAGCAGCTTAGGCGGGACAGGACTGGATGGCTACACCTTC
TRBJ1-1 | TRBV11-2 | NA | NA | CASSLVRAAYTEAFF | TGTGCCAGCAGCTTAGTTAGAGCAGCGTACACTGAAGCTTTCTTT
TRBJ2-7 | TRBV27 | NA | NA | CASTSGGTGRKEQYF | TGTGCCAGCACCTCGGGAGGGACAGGGCGGAAGGAGCAGTACTTC
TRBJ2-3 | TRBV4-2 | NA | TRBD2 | CASSLDSGGSTDTQYF | TGTGCCAGCAGCCTAGATAGCGGGGGGAGCACAGATACGCAGTATTTT
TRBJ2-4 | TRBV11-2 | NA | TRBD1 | CASSVRDRYKKNIQYF | TGTGCCAGCAGCGTCCGGGACAGGTATAAGAAAAACATTCAGTACTTC
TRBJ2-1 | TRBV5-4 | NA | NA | CASSRTGTLNNEQFF | TGTGCCAGCAGCCGGACCGGGACATTAAACAATGAGCAGTTCTTC
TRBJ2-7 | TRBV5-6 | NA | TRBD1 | CASSFPGQGMGEQYF | TGTGCCAGCAGCTTTCCGGGACAGGGGATGGGCGAGCAGTACTTC
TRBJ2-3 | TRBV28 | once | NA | CASSLTRQALLADTQYF | TGTGCCAGCAGTTTGACCAGACAAGCCCTCTTGGCAGATACGCAGTATTTT
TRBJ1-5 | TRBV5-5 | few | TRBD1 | CASSPGQGGQPQHF | TGTGCCAGCAGCCCAGGACAGGGCGGTCAGCCCCAGCATTTT
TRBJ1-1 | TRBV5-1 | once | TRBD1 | CASSPRTGENTEAFF | TGCGCCAGCAGCCCTCGGACAGGGGAGAACACTGAAGCTTTCTTT
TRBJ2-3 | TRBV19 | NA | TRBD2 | CASSRGLAGEDTQYF | TGTGCCAGTAGTAGGGGTCTAGCGGGTGAAGATACGCAGTATTTT
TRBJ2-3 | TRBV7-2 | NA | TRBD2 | CASSWTSGGLSTDTQYF | TGTGCCAGCAGTTGGACTAGCGGGGGGCTTAGCACAGATACGCAGTATTTT
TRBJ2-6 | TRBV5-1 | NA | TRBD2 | CASSSLSGGSGGANVLTF | TGCGCCAGCAGCTCTCTTAGCGGGGGGAGCGGTGGGGCCAACGTCCTGACTTTC
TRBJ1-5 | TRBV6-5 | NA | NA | CASSYRRGDQPQHF | TGTGCCAGCAGTTATAGGAGAGGAGATCAGCCCCAGCATTTT
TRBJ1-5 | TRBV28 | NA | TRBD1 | CASSLGQGADQPQHF | TGTGCCAGCAGTCTAGGACAGGGGGCGGATCAGCCCCAGCATTTT
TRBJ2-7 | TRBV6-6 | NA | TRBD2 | CASSGGGPATEQYF | TGTGCCAGCAGCGGCGGGGGGCCAGCCACCGAGCAGTACTTC
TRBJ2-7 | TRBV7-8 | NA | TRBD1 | CASSSGQGGEQYF | TGTGCCAGCAGCTCCGGACAGGGGGGCGAGCAGTACTTC
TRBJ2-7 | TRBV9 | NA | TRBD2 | CASSVASGTFLYEQYF | TGTGCCAGCAGCGTGGCTAGCGGGACGTTTCTCTACGAGCAGTACTTC
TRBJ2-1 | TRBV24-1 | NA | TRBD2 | CATSGLAQTGEQFF | TGTGCCACCTCGGGACTAGCGCAAACGGGTGAGCAGTTCTTC
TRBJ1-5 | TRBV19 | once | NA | CASTGQSRSNQPQHF | TGTGCCAGTACAGGACAGTCGCGCAGCAATCAGCCCCAGCATTTT
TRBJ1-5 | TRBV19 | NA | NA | CASSIGPDSNQPQHF | TGTGCCAGTAGTATAGGGCCTGATAGCAATCAGCCCCAGCATTTT
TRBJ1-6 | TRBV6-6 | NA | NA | CASSYSPQNSPLHF | TGTGCCAGCAGTTACTCTCCCCAAAATTCACCCCTCCACTTT
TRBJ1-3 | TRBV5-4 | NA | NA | CASSSQVSGNTIYF | TGTGCCAGCAGCTCGCAGGTTTCTGGAAACACCATATATTTT
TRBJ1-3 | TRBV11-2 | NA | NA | CASSLTGVTNTIYF | TGTGCCAGCAGCTTAACCGGGGTTACGAACACCATATATTTT
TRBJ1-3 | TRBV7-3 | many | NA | CASSLSNSGNTIYF | TGTGCCAGCAGCTTATCCAACTCTGGAAACACCATATATTTT
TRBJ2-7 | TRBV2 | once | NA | CASTLTGYEQYF | TGTGCCAGCACCCTCACTGGCTACGAGCAGTACTTC
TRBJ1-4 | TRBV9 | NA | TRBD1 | CASSPGQTNEKLFF | TGTGCCAGCAGCCCGGGACAGACTAATGAAAAACTGTTTTTT
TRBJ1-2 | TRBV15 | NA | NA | CATSRDLGVADYGYTF | TGTGCCACCAGCAGAGATCTGGGGGTAGCGGACTATGGCTACACCTTC
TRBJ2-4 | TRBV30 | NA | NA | CAWSVGTHNIQYF | TGTGCCTGGAGTGTCGGGACTCATAACATTCAGTACTTC
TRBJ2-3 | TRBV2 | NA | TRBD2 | CASHPASGGLNTQYF | TGTGCCAGTCACCCGGCTAGCGGGGGGCTGAATACGCAGTATTTT
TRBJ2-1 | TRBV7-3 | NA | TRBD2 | CASSSSPRGTHNEQFF | TGTGCCAGCAGCTCCTCTCCGCGGGGGACTCACAATGAGCAGTTCTTC